This is a list of T cell receptor beta chains from one sample in a study of control samples from healthy donors and cancer patients. Here immunoSEQ multiplex PCR was the method, and the copy in TCRdb shows in-frame clones only, minus some. The data hold 150,000 to 200,000 clones, with about 94% observed a single time. Specimen: blood. The receptors originated from a young woman in good health. CDR3s leave out the opening cysteine and the closing phenylalanine or tryptophan. Each record gives: V gene, J gene, CDR3 protein.

V gene: TRBV6-4; J gene: TRBJ2-1; CDR3 protein: ASSVDGYEQF
V gene: TRBV12-3/TRBV12-4; J gene: TRBJ1-1; CDR3 protein: ASSLGAEAF
V gene: TRBV19; J gene: TRBJ1-2; CDR3 protein: ASSIGFGRGRSNYGYT
V gene: TRBV4-1; J gene: TRBJ1-1; CDR3 protein: ASSQVGGRNTEAF
V gene: TRBV3-1/TRBV3-2; J gene: TRBJ2-7; CDR3 protein: ASSLPGVLYEQY
V gene: TRBV27; J gene: TRBJ2-1; CDR3 protein: AIALGASGRNEQF
V gene: TRBV12-5; J gene: TRBJ2-2; CDR3 protein: ASEPGLAGNTGELF
V gene: TRBV9; J gene: TRBJ2-5; CDR3 protein: ASSSRQGDYQETQY
V gene: TRBV28; J gene: TRBJ1-4; CDR3 protein: ASSSPGPGQGNEKLF
V gene: TRBV19; J gene: TRBJ2-1; CDR3 protein: ASGTTPYNEQF
V gene: TRBV19; J gene: TRBJ2-4; CDR3 protein: ASSIDRRGLAKNIQY
V gene: TRBV6-4; J gene: TRBJ2-2; CDR3 protein: ASSDYGTGGNTGELF